Presented here are 22 T cell receptor beta chains from one specimen sequenced in a study of cytomegalovirus exposure and HLA in healthy donors. The study ran its PCR with 60 Vbeta and 13 Jbeta primers. Here immunoSEQ multiplex PCR was the method, and the copy in TCRdb shows in-frame clones only, minus some. The top ten clones hold approximately 8.5% of a sample with 150,000 or so clones, around 85% of them seen once. The specimen sequenced was PBMCs. The receptors shown here come from a man younger than 35 in good health and CMV-seropositive.

The chain has TRBV10-2 and TRBJ2-3; TRBD1 agrees at 7 bases. V lost 4 bases, J lost 3 bases, and 4 bases stayed unmatched. Germline CDR1 is WSHSY and CDR2 is SAAADI. This CDR3 has 14 residues. The CDR3 DNA is TGCGCCAGCAGTGTCACAGGGGAGACAGATACGCAGTATTTT. Amino acid sequence: CASSVTGETDTQYF.

The chain couples TRBV19 to TRBJ1-1; a weak D match, TRBD1 (5 bases). Germline CDR1 and CDR2: LNHDA and SQIVND (reference sequence). The CDR3 contains 15 residues. Trimming took 6 bases from V and 3 from J, leaving 17 bases between them. CDR3 region: CASRLGRADDTEAFF. The CDR3 coding sequence is TGTGCCAGTAGGTTGGGCAGGGCAGATGACACTGAAGCTTTCTTT.

The J gene is TRBJ2-5, the V gene TRBV12-5, with 7 bases that match TRBD2. Germline CDR1 reads LGHNT; CDR2 reads FRNRAP. This CDR3 is built from 13 residues. The V segment lost 6 bases and the J segment 5 bases; nucleotides outside the gene matches: 6. For the CDR3, the DNA is TGTGCTAGTGGCGACGGGGGAGGGGAGACCCAGTACTTC. This encodes CASGDGGGETQYF.

CDR3 sequence: CASSRGLAGGSYEQYF. Written as DNA, the CDR3 is TGTGCCAGCAGCAGAGGACTAGCGGGGGGCTCCTACGAGCAGTACTTC. The J gene is TRBJ2-7, the V gene TRBV7-6, with TRBD2 matching over 14 bases. V shed 5 bases, J shed 0 bases, and the junction held 3 bases outside the gene matches. Germline V gives CDR1 SGHVS, CDR2 FNYEAQ. CDR3 length equals 16 residues.

This chain uses TRBV11-2 with TRBJ1-5; TRBD1 matches 10 bases. Germline trimming cut 5 bases from V and 6 bases from J; bases unmatched to any gene: 7. The CDR3 extends over 15 amino acids. Germline CDR1 SGHAT, CDR2 FQNNGV. The CDR3 loop is CASSGPGTGVQPQHF. The CDR3 bases are TGTGCCAGCAGCGGGCCCGGGACAGGGGTTCAGCCCCAGCATTTT.

The V and J genes are TRBV5-1 and TRBJ2-2; D is possibly TRBD1 (6 bases). V lost 5 bases to trimming and J lost 6 bases, with 14 bases between them. The CDR3 loop spans 14 amino acids. Germline V gene data show CDR1 as SGHRS and CDR2 as YFSETQ. In nucleotides, the CDR3 is TGCGCCAGCAGGGAAGACAGGCCGGCCGGGGAGCTGTTTTTT. As protein: CASREDRPAGELFF.

For the CDR3, the DNA is TGTGCCAGCAGTTACGTACAGGGGGCTTGGCAGCCCCAGCATTTT. Its protein is CASSYVQGAWQPQHF. V usage is TRBV6-6 and J usage is TRBJ1-5; 9 bases agree with TRBD1. Germline V gives CDR1 MNHNY, CDR2 SVGAGI (reference sequence). The junction had 6 bases not matched to a gene; V was cut back by 2 bases and J by 7 bases. The CDR3 has 15 amino acids.

J is TRBJ2-7 and V is TRBV9, with unresolved D. CDR1 SGDLS and CDR2 YYNGEE come from the germline V gene. Trimming removed 4 bases at V and 6 bases at J, with 14 bases between. CDR3 length: 13 amino acids. The DNA of the CDR3 is TGTGCCAGCAGCCCGAGTCGGGTGTCCGAGCAGTACTTC. Translation gives CASSPSRVSEQYF.

The chain has TRBV2 and TRBJ1-1; TRBD1 might be the D (6 bases). The V gene lost 8 bases and the J gene lost 5 bases, with 15 bases spanning the gap. CDR1 is SNHLY and CDR2 is FYNNEI in the germline V gene. This CDR3 has 13 amino acids. The CDR3 coding sequence is TGTGCCAGCCTGGAGCAGGGGAGAACTGAAGCTTTCTTT. Translating gives CASLEQGRTEAFF. The whole variable domain, filled in from reference TRBV2 and TRBJ1-1, reads EPEVTQTPSHQVTQMGQEVILRCVPISNHLYFYWYRQILGQKVEFLVSFYNNEISEKSEIFDDQFSVERPDGSNFTLKIRSTKLEDSAMYFCASLEQGRTEAFFGQGTRLTVV.

The chain has TRBV7-2 and TRBJ2-3; TRBD2 aligns across 7 bases. V shed 8 bases and J 1 base; nucleotides not matched to a gene: 3. Germline loops: CDR1 SGHTA, CDR2 FQGNSA. The CDR3 covers 13 residues. The CDR3 loop reads CASRTSGTDTQYF. The CDR3 DNA is TGTGCCAGCCGAACTAGCGGCACAGATACGCAGTATTTT.

The chain combines TRBV7-2 with TRBJ2-1, with no clear D. Germline V gene lookup returns CDR1 SGHTA and CDR2 FQGNSA. Trimming shortened V by 6 bases and J by 0 bases, and 9 bases separated the two germline ends. The CDR3 extends over 14 amino acids. CDR3 amino acids: CASSMSPSYNEQFF. For the CDR3, the DNA is TGTGCCAGCAGTATGTCCCCCTCCTACAATGAGCAGTTCTTC.

This clone came up once. The chain is built from TRBV29-1 and TRBJ2-3; 8 bases line up with TRBD1. The CDR3 has 14 amino acids. Trimming cost V 4 bases and J 5 bases; bases outside gene matches: 8. Germline values: CDR1 SQVTM, CDR2 ANQGSEA. CDR3 protein: CSVAGTGRGDTQYF. The CDR3 DNA sequence: TGCAGCGTTGCGGGGACAGGCAGGGGAGATACGCAGTATTTT.

V and J are TRBV6-1 and TRBJ1-1, with a tentative D call TRBD1 (6 bases). The CDR3 is 14 amino acids. The germline V gene encodes CDR1 MNHNS and CDR2 SASEGT. V was shortened by 7 bases and J by 3 bases, with 15 bases between the two germline ends. The chain's CDR3 is CASINTGSHTEAFF. Here the CDR3 DNA reads TGTGCCAGCATAAATACAGGGTCCCACACTGAAGCTTTCTTT.

This clone has more than one count but fewer than ten. The chain recombines TRBV5-6 with TRBJ1-1; 7 nucleotides agree with TRBD1. The CDR3 is made up of 13 amino acids. Germline loops: CDR1 SGHDT, CDR2 YYEEEE. The V gene end was trimmed by 0 bases and the J gene end by 4 bases; junction bases not matched to a gene: 0. In DNA, the CDR3 is TGTGCCAGCAGCTTGGAGGGGGCCACTGAAGCTTTCTTT. Amino acid sequence: CASSLEGATEAFF.

The rearrangement links TRBV11-2 to TRBJ2-5; perhaps TRBD2 as D (6 bases). The CDR3 is 17 residues long. V lost 0 bases to trimming and J lost 3 bases, with 17 bases between them. Germline V gene data show CDR1 as SGHAT and CDR2 as FQNNGV. The CDR3 DNA reads TGTGCCAGCAGCTTAGAGGGGTGGGGGGTAAACGAAGAGACCCAGTACTTC. As protein: CASSLEGWGVNEETQYF.

V and J are TRBV30 and TRBJ2-7; D is possibly TRBD1 (5 bases). This CDR3 has 10 residues. The V and J ends lost 5 bases and 6 bases respectively, with 8 bases between them. Per germline, CDR1 GTSNPN and CDR2 SVGIG (reference sequence). As DNA, the CDR3 is TGTGCCTGGTTTGGGGCCGAGCAGTACTTC. It specifies CAWFGAEQYF.

The rearrangement joins TRBV10-2 to TRBJ1-1, with TRBD1 matching over 7 bases. The CDR3 extends over 16 amino acids. Germline values: CDR1 WSHSY, CDR2 SAAADI. V shed 1 base and J 8 bases; nucleotides not matched to a gene: 13. This CDR3 is CASSEFGTAPTWEAFF. The CDR3 nucleotides read TGCGCCAGCAGTGAGTTTGGGACAGCGCCGACCTGGGAAGCTTTCTTT.

The chain carries TRBV7-9 and TRBJ2-7, with TRBD1 as a possible D gene (6 bases). Germline CDR1 and CDR2: SEHNR and FQNEAQ (reference sequence). Trimming cost V 5 bases and J 4 bases, with 12 bases left between them. The CDR3 spans 13 residues. CDR3 sequence: CASSPGQLYEQYF. As DNA, the CDR3 is TGTGCCAGCAGCCCTGGACAGCTATACGAGCAGTACTTC.

This chain connects TRBV7-2 to TRBJ1-5, with a tentative D call TRBD1 (6 bases). Trimming shortened V by 1 base and J by 2 bases, and 15 bases separated the two germline ends. The CDR3 is 17 amino acids. Germline CDR1 SGHTA, CDR2 FQGNSA. CDR3 in DNA: TGTGCCAGCAGCTTAGGACAGGCACGATGGGGCAATCAGCCCCAGCATTTT. Amino acids: CASSLGQARWGNQPQHF. Full variable domain (remainder filled in from reference TRBV7-2 and TRBJ1-5): GAGVSQSPSNKVTEKGKDVELRCDPISGHTALYWYRQSLGQGLEFLIYFQGNSAPDKSGLPSDRFSAERTGGSVSTLTIQRTQQEDSAVYLCASSLGQARWGNQPQHFGDGTRLSIL.

This chain uses TRBV18 with TRBJ2-7; TRBD2 aligns across 7 bases. The V and J ends lost 4 bases and 5 bases, in that order; junction bases with no gene match: 8. Germline V lookup: CDR1 KGHSH, CDR2 LQKENI. The CDR3 is made up of 14 amino acids. The CDR3 reads CASSRSLGGDEQYF. In DNA form, the CDR3 reads TGTGCCAGCTCACGCTCTTTGGGGGGGGACGAGCAGTACTTC.

The CDR3 DNA reads as TGTGCTAGTGGTTTGTCGCCGGGGAAACTGTTTTTT. Its protein is CASGLSPGKLFF. V gene TRBV12-5 combines with J gene TRBJ1-4; D unresolved. In germline, CDR1 is LGHNT, CDR2 FRNRAP. The length of the CDR3 is 12 residues. Trimming removed 2 bases from V and 11 bases from J, with 9 bases in between.

The J gene is TRBJ2-7, the V gene TRBV7-9; D possibly corresponds to TRBD2 (6 bases). Germline V gene sequence: CDR1 SEHNR, CDR2 FQNEAQ (reference sequence). V lost 4 bases and J lost 5, with 21 bases in between. The CDR3 has 16 residues. The DNA of the CDR3 is TGTGCCAGCAGCTCGATAGCTTGGGAGGCGACCGACGAGCAGTACTTC. Protein: CASSSIAWEATDEQYF.